The 13 T cell receptor beta chains in this list originate from one sample, sequenced in a study of monozygotic twins with inflammatory bowel disease. TCRdb re-called the 5' RACE reads and gives one entry per CDR3 protein, without DNA. The listing records 330,000 or so distinct CDR3 sequences. The sample consisted of blood. The source is a human donor with ulcerative colitis or Crohn's disease, or a healthy co-twin of an affected twin (not recorded which).

V gene TRBV20-1 combines with J gene TRBJ2-2; TCRdb calls TRBD1, which cannot be checked without DNA. The germline V gene encodes CDR1 DFQATT and CDR2 SNEGSKA (reference sequence). The CDR3 spans 16 residues. This CDR3 reads CSARNRQGGDTGELFF.

The J gene is TRBJ2-1, the V gene TRBV3-1; TCRdb calls TRBD2, which cannot be checked without DNA. Germline assignment: CDR1 LGHDT and CDR2 YNNKEL (reference sequence). This CDR3 is 15 amino acids long. The CDR3 loop reads CASSNQRGLRNEQFF.

The chain employs TRBV11-2 and TRBJ2-1; the TRBD1 assignment by TCRdb is unverifiable without DNA. The CDR3 has 19 residues. Germline V lookup: CDR1 SGHAT, CDR2 FQNNGV. This CDR3 is CASSHRRNRPESSYNEQFF.

The chain is built from TRBV5-1 and TRBJ2-1; there is no DNA to check the TCRdb D call of TRBD1. The CDR3 sequence is 17 residues long. Germline loops: CDR1 SGHRS, CDR2 YFSETQ. The CDR3 protein is CASTLTWTALINNEQFF.

This chain links TRBV20-1 with TRBJ2-7. This CDR3 is built from 13 residues. Germline loops: CDR1 DFQATT, CDR2 SNEGSKA (reference sequence). The CDR3 sequence is CSARSLDDNEQYF.

This chain links TRBV12-3 or TRBV12-4 with TRBJ1-5. This CDR3 is built from 13 residues. The CDR3 sequence is CASRTVLNQPQHF.

V gene TRBV29-1 combines with J gene TRBJ2-5. This CDR3 comprises 13 residues. Germline assignment: CDR1 SQVTM and CDR2 ANQGSEA. This chain's CDR3 is CSVVIGYQETQYF.

The chain uses TRBV27 and TRBJ1-1; as DNA is missing, the TRBD1 call by TCRdb cannot be tested. Germline CDR1 reads MNHEY; CDR2 reads SMNVEV (reference sequence). The CDR3 is made up of 16 amino acids. The CDR3 is CASRPTLLTLRTEAFF.

The rearrangement uses TRBV7-9 and TRBJ2-1; TCRdb designates TRBD2, a call that cannot be tested without DNA. The CDR3 length is 16 residues. Germline values: CDR1 SEHNR, CDR2 FQNEAQ (reference sequence). CDR3 loop: CASSSKLAGNYNEQFF.

This sequence joins TRBV7-8 and TRBJ1-5; TCRdb proposes TRBD1, but this gene call is untestable without DNA. CDR1 and CDR2 from the germline V gene are SGHVS and FQNEAQ. The CDR3 covers 20 residues. This CDR3 reads CASSPLRPGATQGSNQPQHF. The variable domain in full, with the rest retrieved from reference TRBV7-8 and TRBJ1-5, is GAGVSQSPRYKVAKRGQDVALRCDPISGHVSLFWYQQALGQGPEFLTYFQNEAQLDKSGLPSDRFFAERPEGSVSTLKIQRTQQEDSAVYLCASSPLRPGATQGSNQPQHFGDGTRLSIL.

The gene calls are TRBV6-1 and TRBJ2-7; TCRdb outputs TRBD1, but without DNA this stays unchecked. The CDR3 is 15 amino acids. The germline gives CDR1 MNHNS, CDR2 SASEGT. The CDR3 protein is CASRGQGLVPYEQYF.

V usage is TRBV29-1 and J usage is TRBJ2-1. Germline loops: CDR1 SQVTM, CDR2 ANQGSEA. There are 15 residues in the CDR3. CDR3 amino acids: CSVDGQLRSYNEQFF.

This sequence joins TRBV20-1 and TRBJ2-3; the D call from TCRdb, TRBD1, cannot be confirmed without DNA. The CDR3 runs to 14 residues. Germline V gene lookup returns CDR1 DFQATT and CDR2 SNEGSKA (reference sequence). This CDR3 is CSAQDRGSTDTQYF.